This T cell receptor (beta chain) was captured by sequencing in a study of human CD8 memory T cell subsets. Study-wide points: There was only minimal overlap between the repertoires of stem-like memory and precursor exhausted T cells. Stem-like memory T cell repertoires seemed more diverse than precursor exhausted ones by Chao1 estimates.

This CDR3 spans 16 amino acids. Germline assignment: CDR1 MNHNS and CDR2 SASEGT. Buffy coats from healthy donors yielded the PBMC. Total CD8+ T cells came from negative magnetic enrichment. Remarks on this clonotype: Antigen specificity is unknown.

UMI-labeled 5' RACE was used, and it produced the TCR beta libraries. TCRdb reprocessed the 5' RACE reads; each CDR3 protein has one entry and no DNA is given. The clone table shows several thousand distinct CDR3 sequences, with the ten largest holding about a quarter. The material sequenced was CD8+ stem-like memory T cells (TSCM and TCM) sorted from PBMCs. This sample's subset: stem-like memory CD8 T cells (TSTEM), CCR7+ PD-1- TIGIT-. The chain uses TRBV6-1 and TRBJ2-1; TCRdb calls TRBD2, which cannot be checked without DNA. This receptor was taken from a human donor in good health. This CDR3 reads CASIAEYGGRSNEQFF.